The subject of this entry is one TCR beta chain. The sample holds many counts of this clonotype. The antigen this receptor binds is unknown. Qualities for individual bases were not recorded, and no much larger clone is one base off. Libraries of naive CD8 T cells were built from anywhere between about 17,000 and 1,000,000 sorted cells, with 10%, 30% or 50% of the purified RNA used. On a BD FACSAria II, naive CD8 T cells were FACS-sorted as CD8+CD4-CCR7+CD45RA+ and collected into RLT Plus buffer. To test detection sensitivity, Jurkat RNA equal to approximately ten TCR copies was added to samples of roughly 18,000-1,100,000 naive CD8 T cells. CD8 T cells were enriched with RosetteSep CD8+ T Cell Enrichment Cocktail and Ficoll-Paque, followed by ACK red cell lysis. The library was made by PCR. TCRdb shows the sequencer as NextSeq 500. Bulk TCR libraries were made following a previously described method, with the TCR primers given in Table S5. Purification of total RNA was performed with the Qiagen AllPrep DNA/RNA kit. Before analysis, reads from multiple sequencing runs of the same library were pooled. The authors' pipeline ran thus. Reads were retained only if the reads had an exact TCR constant sequence, and the retained reads were trimmed to 150 nt and grouped according to their 12-nt molecular barcodes. Within each barcode group, reads were sub-clustered at a 15% Levenshtein threshold, and quality-weighted consensus sequences were built per RNA molecule. Non-functional sequences were discarded, and so were lower-count sequences lying one edit away from another sequence. Barcode sub-clusters with fewer than 20% of the maximum read count were removed, based on fitting two negative binomial distributions. The raw public reads went through TCRdb reprocessing: fastp at Q25, MiXCR clone calling, in-frame beta chains kept. Rows with one shared CDR3 protein collapse into an entry with the most common genes and DNA. The authors' filters were not applied to this entry. The sample table shows more than 450,000 distinct CDR3 sequences, and under 30% are seen once. Under 0.8% of the sample is taken by the ten largest.

This specimen comes from a study of molecular identifiers for immune sequencing clone quantification (dated by TCRdb to the late 2010s). Study-wide context: In a replicate experiment, RNA from roughly 20,000 or 100,000 naive CD8 T cells was split into five aliquots, four of which were sequenced. This methods study benchmarked molecular-identifier clustering-based TCR repertoire sequencing (MIDCIRS) and TCR RNA copy counting, using CD8 T cells to do so. The paper as a whole reports these results and caveats: Modeling estimated approximately 3 recovered TCR RNA copies per cell, compared with about ten by digital PCR, which implies roughly 29% capture efficiency. Identical TCR molecules sharing a barcode could cause highly expanded clone sizes to be underestimated. In CMV-specific effector cells, clones with more than 20 RNA copies contained over 97% of molecules, whereas in naive cells such clones contained under 1% of molecules. When barcode sub-clustering was left out, chimeric consensus sequences inflated TCR diversity, with chimeras reaching as high as 47%. Naive libraries contained spiked-in Jurkat TCR RNA (roughly 10 copies' worth), which is not part of the donor repertoire. Spiked-in Jurkat TCR RNA equivalent to a single cell was reported to be detectable even among approximately 1 million naive CD8 T cells.

The clonotype comes from a human donor in good health. Some libraries in this study had Jurkat cell RNA spiked in. The sequenced sample consisted of naive CD8+ T cells from blood, with Jurkat cell RNA spiked in. The cell subset or site label here, explained by the study, means: FACS-sorted CD8+CD4-CCR7+CD45RA+ naive T cells.

The DNA reads TGTGCCAGCAGTTTTGCCGCCGGCTCAGATACGCAGTATTTT. This sequence encodes CASSFAAGSDTQYF. This chain joins TRBV12-3 or TRBV12-4 to TRBJ2-3, with the D segment identity uncertain. V is clipped by 3 bases and J by 4 bases, and the sequence between their germline boundaries is 11 bases long. CDR3 length: 14 amino acids, cysteine to phenylalanine. The only DNA kept is the CDR3, 42 bases in frame from the first base.